Described below is a single T cell receptor (beta chain) sequence and its context. The target antigen is unknown. This entry belongs to a study of OX40 agonist ivuxolimab in advanced cancers. Study as a whole: Intravenous ivuxolimab at 0.01 to 10 mg/kg was given to patients every 2 weeks. Previous treatment with anti-PD-1, anti-PD-L1 or anti-CTLA-4 therapy was allowed; about 44% had received some.

The CDR3 spans 14 residues. Per the germline V gene, CDR1 is SGHTA and CDR2 is FQGNSA. The ends were cut back, 5 bases at V and 3 bases at J, with 13 bases in the middle. Patients were ruled out by autoimmune disease history or systemic immunosuppression. Sequencing used immunoSEQ multiplex PCR; TCRdb keeps in-frame clones, though not all of them. The table shows 50,000 to 65,000 clones, with about four fifths occurring only once. Regarding the study as a whole: Low normalized T-cell clonal expansion also characterized some of the nonresponders.

Sequenced material: CD4+ or CD8+ T cells sorted from blood, taken in a trial of the OX40 agonist ivuxolimab. The clonotype comes from an adult with an advanced solid tumor such as melanoma, head and neck, liver or kidney cancer. The J gene is TRBJ2-5, the V gene TRBV7-2; TRBD1 might be the D (6 bases). CDR3 protein: CASSPSPGEETQYF. CDR3 DNA: TGTGCCAGCAGCCCAAGCCCAGGGGAAGAGACCCAGTACTTC.